This T cell receptor (beta chain) was retrieved from a study of T cell repertoires in cytomegalovirus infection. This clonotype was detected only a few times. Its matching antigen is unknown. From the reads, TCRdb called clonotypes with MiXCR, one entry per CDR3 protein. The table lists around 800,000 distinct CDR3 sequences, over 25% of them singletons. CDR1 and CDR2 (germline): SNHLY, FYNNEI. Trimming removed 2 bases from V and 1 base from J, with 6 bases in between. The CDR3 totals 15 residues. Findings of the study overall: Summed public TCR beta family frequency identified CMV carriers bearing the relevant HLA.

The rearrangement links TRBV2 to TRBJ2-6; D is perhaps TRBD2 (5 bases). This sequence was found in a human donor in good health (CMV status not recorded). Some clones in this sample may be carry-over from other donors' samples. The sample here was cultured CD8+ T cells from PBMCs, taken from culture after CMV antigen stimulation. The CDR3: CASSEWRSGANVLTF. The CDR3 bases are TGTGCCAGCAGTGAATGGAGGTCTGGGGCCAACGTCCTGACTTTC.